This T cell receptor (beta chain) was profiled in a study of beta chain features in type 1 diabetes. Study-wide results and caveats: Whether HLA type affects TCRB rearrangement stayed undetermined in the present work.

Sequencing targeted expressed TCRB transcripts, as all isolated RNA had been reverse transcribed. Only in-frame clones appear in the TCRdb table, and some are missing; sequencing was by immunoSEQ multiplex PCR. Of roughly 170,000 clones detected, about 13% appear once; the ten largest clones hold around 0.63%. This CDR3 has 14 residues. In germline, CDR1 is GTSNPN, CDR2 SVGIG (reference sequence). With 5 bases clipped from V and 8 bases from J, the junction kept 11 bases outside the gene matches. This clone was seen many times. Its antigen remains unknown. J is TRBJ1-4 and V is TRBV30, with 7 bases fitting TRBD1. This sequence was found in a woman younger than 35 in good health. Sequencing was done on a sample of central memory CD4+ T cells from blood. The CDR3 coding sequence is TGTGCCTGGGGACGACAGGGAATGGGCGAAAAACTGTTTTTT. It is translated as CAWGRQGMGEKLFF.